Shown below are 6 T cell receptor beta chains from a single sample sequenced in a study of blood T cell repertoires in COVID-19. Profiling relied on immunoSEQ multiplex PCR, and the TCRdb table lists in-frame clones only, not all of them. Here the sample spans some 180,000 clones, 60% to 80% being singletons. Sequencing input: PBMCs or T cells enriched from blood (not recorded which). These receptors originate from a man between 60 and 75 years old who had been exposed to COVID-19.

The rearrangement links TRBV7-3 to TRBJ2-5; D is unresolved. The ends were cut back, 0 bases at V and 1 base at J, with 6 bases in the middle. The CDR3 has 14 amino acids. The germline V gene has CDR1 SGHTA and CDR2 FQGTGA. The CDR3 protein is CASSLTGSQETQYF. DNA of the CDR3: TGTGCCAGCAGCTTAACGGGCAGCCAAGAGACCCAGTACTTC.

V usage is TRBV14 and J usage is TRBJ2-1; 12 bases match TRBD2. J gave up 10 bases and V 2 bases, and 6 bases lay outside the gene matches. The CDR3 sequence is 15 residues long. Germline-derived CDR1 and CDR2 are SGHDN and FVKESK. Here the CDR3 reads CASSQSSGRAREQFF. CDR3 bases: TGTGCCAGCAGCCAATCTAGCGGGAGGGCGCGGGAGCAGTTCTTC.

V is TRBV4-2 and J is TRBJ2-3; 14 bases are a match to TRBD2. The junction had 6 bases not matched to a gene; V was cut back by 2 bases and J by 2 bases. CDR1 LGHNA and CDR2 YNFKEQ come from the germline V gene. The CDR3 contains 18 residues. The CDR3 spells CASSQTGTSGSNTDTQYF. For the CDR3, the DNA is TGTGCCAGCAGCCAAACCGGGACTAGCGGGAGTAACACAGATACGCAGTATTTT.

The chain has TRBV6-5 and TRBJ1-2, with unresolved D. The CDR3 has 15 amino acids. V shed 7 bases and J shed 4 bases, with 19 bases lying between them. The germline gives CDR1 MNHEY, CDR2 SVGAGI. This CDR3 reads CASKVAAGGGYGYTF. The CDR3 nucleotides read TGTGCCAGCAAAGTCGCGGCCGGAGGCGGCTATGGCTACACCTTC.

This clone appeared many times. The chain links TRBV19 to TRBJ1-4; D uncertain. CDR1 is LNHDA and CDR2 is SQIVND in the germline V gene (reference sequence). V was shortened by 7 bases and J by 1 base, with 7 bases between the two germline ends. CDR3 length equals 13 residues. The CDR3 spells CASTGVTNEKLFF. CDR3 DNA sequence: TGTGCCAGTACCGGGGTAACTAATGAAAAACTGTTTTTT. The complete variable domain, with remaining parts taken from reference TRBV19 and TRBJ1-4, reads DGGITQSPKYLFRKEGQNVTLSCEQNLNHDAMYWYRQDPGQGLRLIYYSQIVNDFQKGDIAEGYSVSREKKESFPLTVTSAQKNPTAFYLCASTGVTNEKLFFGSGTQLSVL.

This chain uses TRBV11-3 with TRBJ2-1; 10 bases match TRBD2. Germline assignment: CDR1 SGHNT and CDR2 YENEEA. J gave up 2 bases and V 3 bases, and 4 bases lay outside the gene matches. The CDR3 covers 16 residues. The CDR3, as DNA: TGTGCCAGCAGCTTCATCCTAGCGGGGGCCTACAATGAGCAGTTCTTC. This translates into CASSFILAGAYNEQFF. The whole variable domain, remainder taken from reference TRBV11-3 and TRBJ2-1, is EAGVVQSPRYKIIEKKQPVAFWCNPISGHNTLYWYLQNLGQGPELLIRYENEEAVDDSQLPKDRFSAERLKGVDSTLKIQPAELGDSAVYLCASSFILAGAYNEQFFGPGTRLTVL.